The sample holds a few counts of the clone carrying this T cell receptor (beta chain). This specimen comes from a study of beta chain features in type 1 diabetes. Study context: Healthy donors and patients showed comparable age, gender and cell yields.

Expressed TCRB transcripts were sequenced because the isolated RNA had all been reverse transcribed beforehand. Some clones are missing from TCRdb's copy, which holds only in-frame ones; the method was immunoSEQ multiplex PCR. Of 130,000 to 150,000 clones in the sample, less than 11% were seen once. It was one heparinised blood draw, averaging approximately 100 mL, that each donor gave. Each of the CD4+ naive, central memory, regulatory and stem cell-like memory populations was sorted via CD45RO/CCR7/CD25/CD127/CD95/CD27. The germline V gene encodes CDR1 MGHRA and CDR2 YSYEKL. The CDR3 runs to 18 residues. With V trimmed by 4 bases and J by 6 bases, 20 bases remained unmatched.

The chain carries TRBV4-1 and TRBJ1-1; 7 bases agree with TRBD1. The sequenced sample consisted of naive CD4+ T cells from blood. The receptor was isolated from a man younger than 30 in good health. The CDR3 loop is CASSPFEGRRGLEAEAFF. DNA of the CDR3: TGCGCCAGCAGCCCCTTCGAGGGGAGGAGGGGGCTGGAGGCTGAAGCTTTCTTT.